The entry below gives a single TCR beta chain sequence along with its context. The record originates from a study of sequential checkpoint blockade in melanoma. Treatment in this sample: randomized to nivolumab then ipilimumab (arm A) or the reverse (arm B). None of the patients previously received DNA-damaging chemotherapy. PBMC sorting kept live CD3+CD8+ cells without CD19 or CD56. Libraries were prepared by immunoSEQ multiplex PCR; TCRdb keeps only in-frame clonotypes and omits some of them. This table holds roughly 12,000 clones, about three quarters found once. Source: CD8+ T cells sorted from blood (inferred from file names), taken from a patient given nivolumab and ipilimumab in sequence. The receptor was isolated from a human donor with melanoma.

The CDR3 region is CASSVAGGTDTQYF. The DNA for the CDR3 is TGTGCCAGCAGTGTAGCGGGAGGCACAGATACGCAGTATTTT. V usage is TRBV6-4 and J usage is TRBJ2-3, with 9 bases fitting TRBD2. This CDR3 spans 14 amino acids. The germline V gene encodes CDR1 MRHNA and CDR2 SNTAGT. V shed 4 bases and J 1 base; nucleotides not matched to a gene: 0.